The 18 T cell receptor beta chains given below trace back to one sample, sequenced in a study of T cell repertoires in cytomegalovirus infection. TCRdb re-analysed the reads in MiXCR, keeping a single row per CDR3 protein. The data show 200,000 or so distinct CDR3 sequences, 28% seen once. Sequencing was done on a sample of PBMCs. These receptor sequences come from a human donor in good health (CMV status not recorded). Some clones in this sample may be carry-over from other donors' samples.

The chain joins TRBV6-6 to TRBJ1-5, with D possibly TRBD1 on 5 matching bases. The CDR3 is made up of 14 amino acids. With 2 bases removed from V and 3 bases from J, the gap between germline ends came to 8 bases. The germline gives CDR1 MNHNY, CDR2 SVGAGI (reference sequence). The chain's CDR3 is CASSYVDNNQPQHF. CDR3 bases: TGTGCCAGCAGTTACGTGGACAACAATCAGCCCCAGCATTTT.

This clonotype appeared many times. J is TRBJ1-2 and V is TRBV7-6; 8 bases line up with TRBD1. Germline V CDR1 and CDR2: SGHVS, FNYEAQ. V was pared by 5 bases and J by 6 bases, with 8 bases of the junction left unmatched. This CDR3 has 14 amino acids. The CDR3 DNA follows: TGTGCCAGCAGCATCCGACAGGGGTTGGATGGCTACACCTTC. Its protein is CASSIRQGLDGYTF.

This clonotype was seen a few times. The chain joins TRBV7-9 to TRBJ2-6; no definite D call. The V and J ends lost 2 bases and 3 bases respectively, with 2 bases between them. CDR1 SEHNR and CDR2 FQNEAQ come from the germline V gene (reference sequence). This CDR3 comprises 13 residues. CDR3 DNA sequence: TGTGCCAGCAGCTTATTTGGGGCCAACGTCCTGACTTTC. As protein: CASSLFGANVLTF.

This clonotype was counted between two and nine times. V is TRBV7-9 and J is TRBJ1-2; TRBD1 matches at 7 bases. Unmatched junction bases numbered 7, after V lost 5 bases and J lost 4 bases. The CDR3 totals 14 residues. Germline CDR1 is SEHNR and CDR2 is FQNEAQ (reference sequence). CDR3 nucleotides: TGTGCCAGCAGCCCCACAGGGGAGGTCTATGGCTACACCTTC. Translating gives CASSPTGEVYGYTF.

This chain connects TRBV29-1 to TRBJ2-2, with a weak D call TRBD1 (6 bases). The V end was cut by 4 bases, the J end by 2 bases, with 11 bases between. This CDR3 comprises 14 residues. Germline loops: CDR1 SQVTM, CDR2 ANQGSEA. The CDR3 sequence is CSVVGQTNTGELFF. The DNA for the CDR3 is TGCAGCGTTGTAGGACAGACTAACACCGGGGAGCTGTTTTTT.

This clonotype was recorded many times. The CDR3 sequence: CASSRRGPNYGYTF. CDR3 sequence (DNA): TGTGCCAGCAGCCGCAGGGGACCTAACTATGGCTACACCTTC. The chain links TRBV7-2 to TRBJ1-2; D is perhaps TRBD1 (6 bases). The CDR3 covers 14 residues. With 5 bases removed from V and 0 bases from J, the gap between germline ends came to 10 bases. Germline V CDR1 and CDR2: SGHTA, FQGNSA.

The V gene is TRBV7-2, the J gene TRBJ2-4, with 15 positions matching TRBD2. With 4 bases clipped from V and 5 bases from J, the junction kept 3 bases outside the gene matches. The CDR3 spans 16 residues. CDR1 and CDR2 from the germline V gene are SGHTA and FQGNSA. The CDR3 is CASSSGLAGGQNIQYF. Here the CDR3 DNA reads TGTGCCAGCAGCTCAGGACTAGCGGGGGGGCAAAACATTCAGTACTTC.

In its sample, this clonotype was seen a few times. The rearrangement joins TRBV19 to TRBJ1-1, with TRBD1 identical over 7 bases. The CDR3 consists of 13 residues. In germline, CDR1 is LNHDA, CDR2 SQIVND (reference sequence). Unmatched junction bases numbered 6, after V lost 5 bases and J lost 6 bases. Here the CDR3 reads CASSFQGGAEAFF. Written as DNA, the CDR3 is TGTGCCAGTAGTTTCCAGGGGGGGGCTGAAGCTTTCTTT.

The chain has TRBV29-1 and TRBJ1-2; TRBD1 matches at 10 bases. The CDR3 spans 13 residues. The germline gives CDR1 SQVTM, CDR2 ANQGSEA. Trimming cost V 6 bases and J 2 bases; bases outside gene matches: 3. CDR3 sequence: CSVRDRGNYGYTF. CDR3 DNA: TGCAGCGTCCGGGACAGGGGAAACTATGGCTACACCTTC.

This clonotype showed up just a few times. The gene calls are TRBV7-2 and TRBJ2-3; a possible D gene is TRBD1 (5 bases). There are 14 residues in the CDR3. Germline V gene lookup returns CDR1 SGHTA and CDR2 FQGNSA. Trimming cost V 1 base and J 4 bases, with 9 bases left between them. In DNA, the CDR3 is TGTGCCAGCAGCTTAGGGCAGGGATCAGATACGCAGTATTTT. Translating it yields CASSLGQGSDTQYF.

V gene TRBV18 combines with J gene TRBJ2-3, with D unclear. The CDR3 loop spans 16 amino acids. V lost 4 bases and J lost 2, with 16 bases in between. Germline CDR1 and CDR2: KGHSH and LQKENI. The CDR3 bases are TGTGCCAGCTCACGCGAGGTTCGGGCAGACACAGATACGCAGTATTTT. It specifies CASSREVRADTDTQYF.

The V and J genes are TRBV29-1 and TRBJ1-3; unclear D gene. Per the germline V gene, CDR1 is SQVTM and CDR2 is ANQGSEA. CDR3 length equals 12 residues. V was clipped by 4 bases and J by 4 bases, with 8 bases between them. CDR3 amino acids: CSVAWTGNTIYF. The CDR3 DNA is TGCAGCGTTGCTTGGACGGGAAACACCATATATTTT.

The chain combines TRBV2 with TRBJ1-5; D not resolved. The germline gives CDR1 SNHLY, CDR2 FYNNEI. This CDR3 is built from 15 residues. With 0 bases removed from V and 2 bases from J, the gap between germline ends came to 8 bases. The CDR3 sequence is CASSEAIGGNQPQHF. The CDR3 DNA reads TGTGCCAGCAGTGAAGCCATCGGGGGCAATCAGCCCCAGCATTTT.

This clonotype was seen ten or more times. The rearrangement uses TRBV11-2 and TRBJ2-2; 11 nucleotides line up with TRBD1. Trimming cost V 4 bases and J 7 bases; bases outside gene matches: 5. The CDR3 is 15 amino acids. Per germline, CDR1 SGHAT and CDR2 FQNNGV. This CDR3 reads CASSSRTGGGGELFF. For the CDR3, the DNA is TGTGCCAGCAGCTCCCGGACAGGGGGCGGCGGGGAGCTGTTTTTT.

This clonotype was observed many times. The CDR3 loop is CASSFMSSDGETQYF. CDR3 sequence (DNA): TGTGCCAGCAGCTTTATGTCGTCCGATGGGGAGACCCAGTACTTC. The gene calls are TRBV5-4 and TRBJ2-5; D remains unclear. Germline V lookup: CDR1 SGHNT, CDR2 YYREEE (reference sequence). The CDR3 contains 15 residues. V lost 2 bases and J lost 5, with 16 bases in between.

In its sample, this clonotype was seen many times. This rearrangement joins TRBV9 to TRBJ2-4; no reliable D call. The V gene lost 4 bases and the J gene lost 0 bases, with 17 bases spanning the gap. The CDR3 sequence is 17 residues long. Germline V CDR1 and CDR2: SGDLS, YYNGEE. In nucleotides, the CDR3 is TGTGCCAGCAGCCCTCAGCCTTCGCCCTCAGCCAAAAACATTCAGTACTTC. It codes for CASSPQPSPSAKNIQYF.

This clonotype has a count of ten or more. The CDR3 region is CASSSDSMNTEAFF. The CDR3, as DNA: TGTGCCAGCAGCTCGGACAGTATGAACACTGAAGCTTTCTTT. The chain links TRBV7-2 to TRBJ1-1; D possibly corresponds to TRBD1 (6 bases). The V gene lost 4 bases and the J gene lost 0 bases, with 9 bases spanning the gap. Germline loops: CDR1 SGHTA, CDR2 FQGNSA. The CDR3 runs to 14 residues.

V is TRBV2 and J is TRBJ2-5, with D uncertain. Trimming took off 2 bases at V and 5 bases at J, with 3 bases between the two ends. CDR3 size: 11 residues. The V gene's germline CDR1 is SNHLY and CDR2 FYNNEI. The CDR3 nucleotides are TGTGCCAGCAGTGAAATTGAGACCCAGTACTTC. This gives the protein CASSEIETQYF.